This T cell receptor beta chain was sequenced for a study of regulatory T cells in long-lasting Graves disease. The germline gives CDR1 SNHLY, CDR2 FYNNEI. The germline V and J ends were trimmed by 3 bases and 4 bases, with 4 bases remaining between them. CDR3 length equals 12 residues. The time point here: newly diagnosed GD, antithyroid drugs for less than 3 months. The TCR library was made from RNA extracted from PBMCs. This clonotype was seen repeatedly, ten times or more. iRepertoire HTBI primers and Arm-PCR of CDR3 regions built TCR beta libraries. TCRdb called the multiplex PCR reads again in MiXCR, with one record for every CDR3 protein. The sample shows under 800,000 distinct CDR3 sequences, 16% of them seen only once. These data were likewise used in another study, on T cells in Graves' hyperthyroidism and ophthalmopathy.

This sequence was found in a woman in her thirties with Graves disease. The sequences come from peripheral blood mononuclear cells (PBMCs), collected at new diagnosis, from a patient treated with antithyroid drugs. The V and J genes are TRBV2 and TRBJ1-3; D call uncertain. DNA of the CDR3: TGTGCCAGCAGTGACCTGGGAAACACCATATATTTT. Translating it yields CASSDLGNTIYF.